These 20 T cell receptor beta chains came from one sample sequenced in a study of blood T cells in healthy people across ages. Together with a sample-barcoded 5' primer, a J-beta primer mix was included in a second PCR lasting roughly 6 to 12 cycles. TCRdb recomputed calls from the 5' RACE reads with MiXCR, one row per CDR3 protein. The sample consists of about 1 million distinct CDR3 sequences, more than 40% of them appearing once. Sequenced sample: blood. The receptors stem from a woman in her sixties in good health.

This chain links TRBV10-3 with TRBJ1-2; a weak D match, TRBD1 (6 bases). The germline V gene has CDR1 ENHRY and CDR2 SYGVKD. CDR3 length equals 14 residues. Trimming removed 9 bases from V and 2 bases from J, with 16 bases in between. The CDR3 loop reads CAISRDTGNYGYTF. CDR3 nucleotides: TGTGCCATTTCACGGGACACTGGAAACTATGGCTACACCTTC.

In its sample, this clonotype was seen a few times. V is TRBV27 and J is TRBJ2-1; D perhaps matches TRBD2 (5 bases). Germline V CDR1 and CDR2: MNHEY, SMNVEV (reference sequence). Trimming left V 2 bases short and J 6 bases short, with 8 bases between. The CDR3 loop spans 13 amino acids. The CDR3 protein is CASSLTRRNEQFF. As DNA, the CDR3 is TGTGCCAGCAGTTTAACTAGGCGCAATGAGCAGTTCTTC.

This sequence joins TRBV11-2 and TRBJ1-2; TRBD1 might be the D (6 bases). This CDR3 contains 15 residues. The germline V and J ends were trimmed by 9 bases and 5 bases, with 22 bases remaining between them. Germline CDR1 and CDR2: SGHAT and FQNNGV. The CDR3 region is CASQAPGGAGYGYTF. CDR3 bases: TGTGCCAGTCAGGCCCCGGGGGGCGCAGGGTATGGCTACACCTTC.

A remark on this clonotype: Relative to the germline gene, one junction end is altered; a read error may explain this. This sequence joins TRBV3-1 and TRBJ2-5; D might be TRBD1 (6 bases). CDR1 and CDR2 (germline): LGHDT, YNNKEL (reference sequence). The CDR3 is 13 amino acids. CDR3 loop: CAGSQLLRGAQYF. DNA for the CDR3: TGTGCCGGCAGCCAACTCCTCAGGGGCGCGCAGTACTTC.

A few counts support this clonotype. The DNA of the CDR3 is TGTGCCAGCAGCCCCCAGGGGGTTACTGACACTGAAGCTTTCTTT. It is translated as CASSPQGVTDTEAFF. This rearrangement joins TRBV7-3 to TRBJ1-1; 7 bases align to TRBD1. Germline CDR1 SGHTA, CDR2 FQGTGA. This CDR3 has 15 amino acids. V dropped 5 bases and J dropped 3; count of bases not matched to a gene: 9.

CDR3 amino acids: CASSHSGAAGNSYNEQFF. The CDR3 coding sequence is TGTGCCAGCAGCCATAGCGGGGCAGCGGGGAACTCCTACAATGAGCAGTTCTTC. This rearrangement joins TRBV7-9 to TRBJ2-1; 8 bases align to TRBD2. CDR1 and CDR2 (germline): SEHNR, FQNEAQ (reference sequence). With 5 bases clipped from V and 0 bases from J, the junction kept 12 bases outside the gene matches. The CDR3 runs to 18 residues.

The V and J genes are TRBV28 and TRBJ2-6; D not certain. CDR3 size: 18 residues. V lost 4 bases and J 0 bases, leaving 16 bases between the germline ends. In germline, CDR1 is MDHEN, CDR2 SYDVKM. CDR3 amino acids: CASSSPPPGTSGANVLTF. DNA for the CDR3: TGTGCCAGCAGTTCTCCCCCGCCAGGAACCTCTGGGGCCAACGTCCTGACTTTC.

V is TRBV5-1 and J is TRBJ1-6; maybe TRBD1 (5 bases). The V and J ends lost 4 bases and 9 bases respectively, with 14 bases between them. Per the germline V gene, CDR1 is SGHRS and CDR2 is YFSETQ. The CDR3 has 14 residues. The CDR3 DNA reads TGCGCCAGCAGCCCCCGGGACCTATTTTCACCCCTCCACTTT. Translating gives CASSPRDLFSPLHF. The full variable domain, with the rest looked up from reference TRBV5-1 and TRBJ1-6, is KAGVTQTPRYLIKTRGQQVTLSCSPISGHRSVSWYQQTPGQGLQFLFEYFSETQRNKGNFPGRFSGRQFSNSRSEMNVSTLELGDSALYLCASSPRDLFSPLHFGNGTRLTVT.

The chain couples TRBV20-1 to TRBJ2-5; D is undetermined. TRBJ2-1 explains the end of the DNA better; the J call may be wrong. CDR3 length: 13 residues. Germline V lookup: CDR1 DFQATT, CDR2 SNEGSKA (reference sequence). CDR3 loop: CSARDLNQETQFF. CDR3 sequence (DNA): TGCAGTGCTAGAGATTTGAACCAAGAGACCCAGTTCTTC.

This clonotype was observed a handful of times. V and J are TRBV24-1 and TRBJ1-1; tentative D call: TRBD1 (5 bases). With 7 bases removed from V and 7 bases from J, the gap between germline ends came to 15 bases. Germline V lookup: CDR1 KGHDR, CDR2 SFDVKD. This CDR3 contains 13 residues. The CDR3 spells CATREGVRDEAFF. CDR3 DNA: TGTGCCACCAGGGAAGGGGTGAGAGATGAAGCTTTCTTT.

This chain connects TRBV28 to TRBJ2-3; D is uncertain. CDR3 length equals 15 residues. Trimming took 2 bases from V and 1 from J, leaving 10 bases between them. CDR1 is MDHEN, CDR2 SYDVKM, per germline. The CDR3 spells CASSLLPTGTDTQYF. CDR3 in DNA: TGTGCCAGCAGTTTACTCCCTACGGGCACAGATACGCAGTATTTT.

This clonotype was found a few times. The chain employs TRBV5-1 and TRBJ2-1; 9 bases match TRBD2. J was trimmed by 3 bases and V by 4 bases; bases with no gene match: 5. This CDR3 contains 15 residues. Germline V gives CDR1 SGHRS, CDR2 YFSETQ. CDR3 in amino acids: CASSPGLANYNEQFF. In DNA, the CDR3 is TGCGCCAGCAGCCCTGGACTAGCGAACTACAATGAGCAGTTCTTC.

The rearrangement joins TRBV19 to TRBJ2-2; D uncertain. The CDR3 extends over 13 amino acids. V gave up 3 bases and J gave up 5 bases, with 7 bases separating them. Per the germline V gene, CDR1 is LNHDA and CDR2 is SQIVND (reference sequence). The CDR3 protein is CASSIISTGELFF. In DNA form, the CDR3 reads TGTGCCAGTAGTATTATATCGACCGGGGAGCTGTTTTTT.

The chain combines TRBV6-5 with TRBJ1-2, with D possibly TRBD1 on 5 matching bases. Germline CDR1 MNHEY, CDR2 SVGAGI. The V gene lost 6 bases and the J gene lost 0 bases, with 11 bases spanning the gap. This CDR3 is built from 14 residues. CDR3 nucleotide sequence: TGTGCCAGCAGCCCAGACAGCCCTAACTATGGCTACACCTTC. This encodes CASSPDSPNYGYTF.

The rearrangement uses TRBV13 and TRBJ2-6; 7 bases fit TRBD1. Germline V gene lookup returns CDR1 PRHDT and CDR2 FYEKMQ (reference sequence). V shed 2 bases and J 0 bases; nucleotides not matched to a gene: 7. This CDR3 region has 18 residues. This CDR3 reads CASSLIGDSGSGANVLTF. CDR3 coding DNA: TGTGCCAGCAGCTTAATCGGGGACAGTGGCTCTGGGGCCAACGTCCTGACTTTC.

The rearrangement uses TRBV20-1 and TRBJ1-1; D not resolved. Germline CDR1 reads DFQATT; CDR2 reads SNEGSKA (reference sequence). The V gene lost 0 bases and the J gene lost 1 base, with 9 bases spanning the gap. CDR3 length equals 14 residues. In DNA form, the CDR3 reads TGCAGTGCTAGAGATCCGGGTTGGAACACTGAAGCTTTCTTT. This codes for CSARDPGWNTEAFF.

This chain joins TRBV20-1 and TRBJ2-7; 7 nucleotides match TRBD1. The J call may be faulty, since TRBJ2-4 better matches the DNA end. CDR3 length: 16 amino acids. Germline CDR1 DFQATT, CDR2 SNEGSKA (reference sequence). The CDR3 spells CSAIRIRGNHGNIQYF. Here the CDR3 DNA reads TGCAGTGCTATCCGGATCAGGGGGAACCACGGGAACATTCAGTACTTC.

The chain is built from TRBV12-3 or TRBV12-4 and TRBJ1-2; the match to TRBD1 covers 7 bases. CDR3 length: 13 amino acids. Germline trimming cut 2 bases from V and 12 bases from J; bases unmatched to any gene: 9. The CDR3 sequence is CASSLTGDGGHTF. Written as DNA, the CDR3 is TGTGCCAGCAGTTTAACAGGGGATGGGGGCCACACCTTC.

The rearrangement joins TRBV10-3 to TRBJ2-1; 13 bases map to TRBD2. The DNA end favors TRBJ2-7, so the J call may be wrong. The CDR3 totals 15 residues. CDR1 and CDR2 from the germline V gene are ENHRY and SYGVKD. The CDR3 sequence is CATSLHGLAGDEQYF. The CDR3 bases are TGTGCCACCTCACTCCATGGACTAGCGGGAGATGAGCAGTACTTC.

About this clonotype itself: A junction boundary mismatches the germline segment, possibly from a read error. This chain uses TRBV12-3 or TRBV12-4 with TRBJ2-5, with D possibly being TRBD2 (6 bases). The CDR3 is 15 residues long. In DNA, the CDR3 is TGTGCCGGCAGCTTAGCGGCAGGCCAGGGAGAGACCCAGTACTTC. Protein: CAGSLAAGQGETQYF.